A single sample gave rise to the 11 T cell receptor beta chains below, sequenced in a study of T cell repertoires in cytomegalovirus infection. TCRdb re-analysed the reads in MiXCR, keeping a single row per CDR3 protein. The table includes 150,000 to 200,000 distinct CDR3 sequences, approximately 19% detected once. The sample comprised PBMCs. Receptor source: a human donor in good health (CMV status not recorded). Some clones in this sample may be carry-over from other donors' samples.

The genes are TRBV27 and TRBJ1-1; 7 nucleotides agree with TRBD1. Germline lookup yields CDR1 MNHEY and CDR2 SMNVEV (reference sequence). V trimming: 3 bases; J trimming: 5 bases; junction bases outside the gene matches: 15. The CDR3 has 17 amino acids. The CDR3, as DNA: TGTGCCAGCAGTTTCCTCCCGGGACAGACGAGAAGGACTGAAGCTTTCTTT. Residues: CASSFLPGQTRRTEAFF.

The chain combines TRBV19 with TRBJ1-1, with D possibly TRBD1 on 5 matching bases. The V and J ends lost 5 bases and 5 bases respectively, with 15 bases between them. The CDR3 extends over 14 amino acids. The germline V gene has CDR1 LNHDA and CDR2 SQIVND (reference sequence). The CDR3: CASSLGLVLTEAFF. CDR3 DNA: TGTGCCAGTAGTCTGGGGCTGGTGTTGACTGAAGCTTTCTTT. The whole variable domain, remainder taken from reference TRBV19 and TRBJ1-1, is DGGITQSPKYLFRKEGQNVTLSCEQNLNHDAMYWYRQDPGQGLRLIYYSQIVNDFQKGDIAEGYSVSREKKESFPLTVTSAQKNPTAFYLCASSLGLVLTEAFFGQGTRLTVV.

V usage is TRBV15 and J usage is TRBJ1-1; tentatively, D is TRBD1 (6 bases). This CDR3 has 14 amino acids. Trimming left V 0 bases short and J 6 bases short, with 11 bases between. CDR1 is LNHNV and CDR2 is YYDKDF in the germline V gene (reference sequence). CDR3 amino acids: CATSRDPGHPEAFF. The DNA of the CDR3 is TGTGCCACCAGCAGAGATCCGGGACACCCTGAAGCTTTCTTT. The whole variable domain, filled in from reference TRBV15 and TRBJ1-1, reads DAMVIQNPRYQVTQFGKPVTLSCSQTLNHNVMYWYQQKSSQAPKLLFHYYDKDFNNEADTPDNFQSRRPNTSFCFLDIRSPGLGDTAMYLCATSRDPGHPEAFFGQGTRLTVV.

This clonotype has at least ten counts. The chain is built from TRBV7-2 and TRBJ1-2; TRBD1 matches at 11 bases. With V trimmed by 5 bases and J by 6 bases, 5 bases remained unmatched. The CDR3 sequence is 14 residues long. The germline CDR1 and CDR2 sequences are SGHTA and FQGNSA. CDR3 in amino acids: CASSPGQGENGYTF. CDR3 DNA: TGTGCCAGCAGCCCGGGACAGGGGGAGAATGGCTACACCTTC. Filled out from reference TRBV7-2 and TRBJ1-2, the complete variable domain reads GAGVSQSPSNKVTEKGKDVELRCDPISGHTALYWYRQSLGQGLEFLIYFQGNSAPDKSGLPSDRFSAERTGGSVSTLTIQRTQQEDSAVYLCASSPGQGENGYTFGSGTRLTVV.

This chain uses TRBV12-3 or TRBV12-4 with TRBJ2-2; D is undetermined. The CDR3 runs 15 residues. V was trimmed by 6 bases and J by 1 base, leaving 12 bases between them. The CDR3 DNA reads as TGTGCCAGCAGCCCCGGACGGTTGAACACCGGGGAGCTGTTTTTT. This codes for CASSPGRLNTGELFF.

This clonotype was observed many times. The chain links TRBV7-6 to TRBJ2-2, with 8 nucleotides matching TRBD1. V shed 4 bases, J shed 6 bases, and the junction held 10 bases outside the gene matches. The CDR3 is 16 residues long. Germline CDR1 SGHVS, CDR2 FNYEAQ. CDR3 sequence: CASSSGQGRMAGELFF. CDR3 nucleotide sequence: TGTGCCAGCAGCTCCGGACAGGGAAGGATGGCCGGGGAGCTGTTTTTT.

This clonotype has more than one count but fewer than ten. CDR3: CASSPGPGAGQYF. The CDR3 nucleotides read TGTGCCAGCAGCCCGGGGCCAGGGGCAGGGCAGTACTTC. The J gene is TRBJ2-7, the V gene TRBV12-3 or TRBV12-4; possibly TRBD1 for D (6 bases). This CDR3 has 13 residues. Between the trimmed V and J ends, which lost 6 bases and 9 bases, there was a span of 18 bases.

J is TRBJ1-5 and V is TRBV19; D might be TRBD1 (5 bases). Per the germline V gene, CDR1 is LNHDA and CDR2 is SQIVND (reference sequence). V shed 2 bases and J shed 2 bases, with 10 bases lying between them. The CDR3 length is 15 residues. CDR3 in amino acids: CASSIKGTGNQPQHF. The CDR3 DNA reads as TGTGCCAGTAGTATAAAGGGGACGGGCAATCAGCCCCAGCATTTT. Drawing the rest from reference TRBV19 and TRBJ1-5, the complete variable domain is DGGITQSPKYLFRKEGQNVTLSCEQNLNHDAMYWYRQDPGQGLRLIYYSQIVNDFQKGDIAEGYSVSREKKESFPLTVTSAQKNPTAFYLCASSIKGTGNQPQHFGDGTRLSIL.

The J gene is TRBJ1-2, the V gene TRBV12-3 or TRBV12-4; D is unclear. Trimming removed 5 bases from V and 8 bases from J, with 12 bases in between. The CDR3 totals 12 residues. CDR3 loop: CASSTTRSGYTF. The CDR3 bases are TGTGCCAGCAGTACGACACGGTCCGGCTACACCTTC.

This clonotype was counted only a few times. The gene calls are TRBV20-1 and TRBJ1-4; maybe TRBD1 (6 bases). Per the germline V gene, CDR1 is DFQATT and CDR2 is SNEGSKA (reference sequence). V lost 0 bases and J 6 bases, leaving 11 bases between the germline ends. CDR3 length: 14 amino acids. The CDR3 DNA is TGCAGTGCTAGAGAGGGGGCGGCGGATGAAAAACTGTTTTTT. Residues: CSAREGAADEKLFF.

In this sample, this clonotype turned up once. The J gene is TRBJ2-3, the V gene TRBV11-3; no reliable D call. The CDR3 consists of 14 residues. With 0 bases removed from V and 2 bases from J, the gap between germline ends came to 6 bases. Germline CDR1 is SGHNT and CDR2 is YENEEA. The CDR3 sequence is CASSLEAPTDTQYF. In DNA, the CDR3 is TGTGCCAGCAGCTTAGAAGCCCCCACAGATACGCAGTATTTT.